This TCR beta chain was sequenced in a study of cytomegalovirus exposure and HLA in healthy donors. Study-level information: The 120 validation repertoires, a later analysis reported, used the same platform as the 666 repertoires from the first cohort.

The data were produced by immunoSEQ multiplex PCR, yet TCRdb's version contains in-frame clones alone and is incomplete. This sample has over 200,000 clones, with 80% to 85% found just once. Specimen: PBMCs. The TCR sequence derives from a woman aged 25 to 39 in good health and CMV-seropositive.

CDR3 DNA: TGCAGCGTTGCTTCTGGGGCAGGGGCGATTAACTATGGCTACACCTTC. Residues: CSVASGAGAINYGYTF. The chain has TRBV29-1 and TRBJ1-2, with D possibly matching TRBD1 (6 bases). The V gene lost 4 bases and the J gene lost 1 base, with 19 bases spanning the gap. This CDR3 contains 16 residues. Germline values: CDR1 SQVTM, CDR2 ANQGSEA. Together with reference TRBV29-1 and TRBJ1-2, the CDR3 gives the full variable domain: SAVISQKPSRDICQRGTSLTIQCQVDSQVTMMFWYRQQPGQSLTLIATANQGSEATYESGFVIDKFPISRPNLTFSTLTVSNMSPEDSSIYLCSVASGAGAINYGYTFGSGTRLTVV.